A single sample is the source of the 28 T cell receptor beta chains below, sequenced in a study of T cell responses to AZD1222 COVID-19 vaccine. The method was immunoSEQ multiplex PCR; TCRdb's version includes in-frame clones alone and lacks a portion of them. The table includes under 150,000 clones, approximately 90% detected once. Sequenced here: peripheral blood, sampled 28 days after the second AZD1222 dose. Receptor source: an adult who received the AZD1222 COVID-19 vaccine.

This rearrangement joins TRBV3-1 (or the pseudogene TRBV3-2) to TRBJ2-2, with 15 bases fitting TRBD2. The CDR3 is made up of 18 amino acids. Germline CDR1 LGHDT, CDR2 YNNKEL (reference sequence). V lost 4 bases to trimming and J lost 6 bases; unmatched junction nucleotides: 9. The CDR3 nucleotides read TGTGCCAGCAGCCGAGGACTAGCGGGAGGGCGGGGCGCCGGGGAGCTGTTTTTT. It yields the protein CASSRGLAGGRGAGELFF.

This clone was seen only a few times. The rearrangement links TRBV5-8 to TRBJ2-3; D may be TRBD1 or TRBD2 (6 bases each). V was trimmed by 5 bases and J by 3 bases, leaving 16 bases between them. This CDR3 is 15 amino acids long. Germline V gene lookup returns CDR1 SGHTS and CDR2 YDEGEE. DNA for the CDR3: TGTGCCAGCAGGCCCGAACGGGGGCATACAGATACGCAGTATTTT. Translating gives CASRPERGHTDTQYF.

This chain connects TRBV3-1 (or the pseudogene TRBV3-2) to TRBJ1-2, with TRBD1 matching 8 bases. V gave up 2 bases and J gave up 11 bases; unmatched junction bases: 7. This CDR3 has 13 amino acids. Germline assignment: CDR1 LGHDT and CDR2 YNNKEL (reference sequence). DNA of the CDR3: TGTGCCAGCAGCCAACACAGGGGGATGGGTTACACCTTC. This encodes CASSQHRGMGYTF.

The rearrangement uses TRBV5-6 and TRBJ2-1, with D unclear. The CDR3 extends over 15 amino acids. CDR1 is SGHDT and CDR2 is YYEEEE in the germline V gene. V was shortened by 4 bases and J by 4 bases, with 15 bases between the two germline ends. Here the CDR3 reads CASSLDLTEYNEQFF. DNA for the CDR3: TGTGCCAGCAGCCTAGACTTGACGGAATACAATGAGCAGTTCTTC.

This rearrangement joins TRBV9 to TRBJ2-3; tentative D call: TRBD1 (6 bases). V dropped 3 bases and J dropped 0 bases, with 14 bases sitting between them. The CDR3 loop spans 16 amino acids. The germline CDR1 and CDR2 sequences are SGDLS and YYNGEE. CDR3 nucleotide sequence: TGTGCCAGCAGCGCCGGGACATCTTCCAGCACAGATACGCAGTATTTT. Its protein is CASSAGTSSSTDTQYF.

For the CDR3, the DNA is TGTGCCAGCTCACTGCTCGACATCTCTGGGGATCAAGAGACCCAGTACTTC. It encodes CASSLLDISGDQETQYF. The chain joins TRBV18 to TRBJ2-5; D gene uncertain. The CDR3 covers 17 residues. The germline V gene has CDR1 KGHSH and CDR2 LQKENI. Deletions cut 4 bases from V and 2 bases from J, with 20 bases between.

The rearrangement joins TRBV7-2 to TRBJ1-3; TRBD1 matches 8 bases. V gave up 8 bases and J gave up 9 bases; unmatched junction bases: 9. The CDR3 loop spans 13 amino acids. Germline assignment: CDR1 SGHTA and CDR2 FQGNSA. The CDR3 here is CASGLRGQGTIYF. The CDR3 DNA reads TGTGCCAGCGGGCTCAGGGGGCAGGGCACCATATATTTT. Full variable domain (outside the CDR3, taken from reference TRBV7-2 and TRBJ1-3): GAGVSQSPSNKVTEKGKDVELRCDPISGHTALYWYRQSLGQGLEFLIYFQGNSAPDKSGLPSDRFSAERTGGSVSTLTIQRTQQEDSAVYLCASGLRGQGTIYFGEGSWLTVV.

This clone has a single count. This chain uses TRBV27 with TRBJ1-1; no clear D gene. Germline CDR1 MNHEY, CDR2 SMNVEV (reference sequence). The ends were cut back, 3 bases at V and 0 bases at J, with 11 bases in the middle. The CDR3 length is 15 residues. The CDR3: CASSFSEPMNTEAFF. In DNA, the CDR3 is TGTGCCAGCAGTTTCTCCGAACCCATGAACACTGAAGCTTTCTTT.

Only one count was recorded for this clone. The chain recombines TRBV12-3 or TRBV12-4 with TRBJ1-2, with a tentative D call TRBD1 (5 bases). The CDR3 extends over 13 amino acids. The V gene lost 6 bases and the J gene lost 2 bases, with 10 bases spanning the gap. In DNA, the CDR3 is TGTGCCAGCAGGCAACAGGAAAACTATGGCTACACCTTC. Protein product: CASRQQENYGYTF.

This rearrangement joins TRBV6-5 to TRBJ2-7; D gene unclear. Germline loops: CDR1 MNHEY, CDR2 SVGAGI. The CDR3 runs 12 residues. Trimming stripped 4 bases from V and 2 bases from J, with 6 bases between. DNA of the CDR3: TGTGCCAGCAGTTCTACCACCTACGAGCAGTACTTC. Protein: CASSSTTYEQYF.

V gene TRBV7-9 combines with J gene TRBJ2-2, with 9 bases matching TRBD1. Germline V gives CDR1 SEHNR, CDR2 FQNEAQ (reference sequence). CDR3 length: 12 residues. V lost 9 bases, J lost 5 bases, and 1 base stayed unmatched. Written as DNA, the CDR3 is TGTGCCAGAGGACAGGGGACCGGGGAGCTGTTTTTT. Translating gives CARGQGTGELFF.

This clone came up once. The CDR3 reads CASNTRGASDEQFF. The CDR3 DNA is TGTGCCAGCAACACAAGGGGGGCCAGCGATGAGCAGTTCTTC. The chain has TRBV6-5 and TRBJ2-1; the D gene could be TRBD1 or TRBD2 (6 bases each). Germline V gene lookup returns CDR1 MNHEY and CDR2 SVGAGI. The CDR3 loop spans 14 amino acids. Trimming left V 7 bases short and J 8 bases short, with 18 bases between.

Regarding this clone: Additional DNA sequences in this sample encode the identical CDR3. The chain is built from TRBV18 and TRBJ2-1; D perhaps matches TRBD1 (5 bases). This CDR3 is built from 12 residues. Germline V CDR1 and CDR2: KGHSH, LQKENI. The ends were cut back, 1 base at V and 7 bases at J, with 5 bases in the middle. CDR3 residues: CASSPQGNEQFF. The CDR3 DNA sequence: TGTGCCAGCTCACCACAGGGGAATGAGCAGTTCTTC. Looking up the rest from reference TRBV18 and TRBJ2-1 gives the full variable domain: NAGVMQNPRHLVRRRGQEARLRCSPMKGHSHVYWYRQLPEEGLKFMVYLQKENIIDESGMPKERFSAEFPKEGPSILRIQQVVRGDSAAYFCASSPQGNEQFFGPGTRLTVL.

V usage is TRBV7-8 and J usage is TRBJ1-6; D perhaps matches TRBD1 (5 bases). V was pared by 8 bases and J by 5 bases, with 7 bases between. The CDR3 sequence is 12 residues long. Germline CDR1 SGHVS, CDR2 FQNEAQ. In DNA form, the CDR3 reads TGTGCCAGCGGGGGGGATAATTCACCCCTCCACTTT. This gives the protein CASGGDNSPLHF.

The chain combines TRBV18 with TRBJ2-1, with 8 bases matching TRBD1. Germline values: CDR1 KGHSH, CDR2 LQKENI. V was pared by 2 bases and J by 3 bases, with 3 bases of the junction left unmatched. This CDR3 region has 15 residues. The CDR3 sequence: CASSPTGGGYNEQFF. In nucleotides, the CDR3 is TGTGCCAGCTCACCAACAGGGGGAGGCTACAATGAGCAGTTCTTC.

The chain employs TRBV5-1 and TRBJ1-2; D remains ambiguous. Trimming pared 4 bases from V and 2 bases from J, leaving 9 bases between. Per germline, CDR1 SGHRS and CDR2 YFSETQ. The CDR3 covers 13 residues. The CDR3 region has the DNA TGCGCCAGCAGCACGGGAGGGAACTATGGCTACACCTTC. It is translated as CASSTGGNYGYTF.

The genes are TRBV30 and TRBJ1-6, with 7 bases lining up with TRBD1. V dropped 0 bases and J dropped 14; count of bases not matched to a gene: 7. The CDR3 contains 13 residues. Germline V CDR1 and CDR2: GTSNPN, SVGIG (reference sequence). The CDR3 nucleotides read TGTGCCTGGAGTGTACAGGGGTTTGGGACCCTCCACTTT. Its translation: CAWSVQGFGTLHF.

The chain carries TRBV5-1 and TRBJ2-1; 7 bases agree with TRBD1. This CDR3 has 17 residues. CDR1 SGHRS and CDR2 YFSETQ come from the germline V gene. With 0 bases clipped from V and 8 bases from J, the junction kept 14 bases outside the gene matches. CDR3: CASSLGLDREEFHEQFF. In DNA form, the CDR3 reads TGCGCCAGCAGCTTGGGGCTAGACAGGGAAGAATTTCATGAGCAGTTCTTC.

This rearrangement joins TRBV6-1 to TRBJ2-1; 12 bases are a match to TRBD2. Germline CDR1 reads MNHNS; CDR2 reads SASEGT. V gave up 4 bases and J gave up 9 bases; unmatched junction bases: 10. The CDR3 has 16 residues. CDR3 coding DNA: TGTGCCAGCAGTGGGGGACTAGCGGGCGTCGGGAGTGAGCAGTTCTTC. It is translated as CASSGGLAGVGSEQFF.

This chain uses TRBV6-5 with TRBJ1-1; 10 bases are a match to TRBD1. The CDR3 runs 15 residues. Per the germline V gene, CDR1 is MNHEY and CDR2 is SVGAGI. V trimming: 2 bases; J trimming: 3 bases; junction bases outside the gene matches: 3. CDR3 coding DNA: TGTGCCAGCAGTTACCGGACAGGGGGGTACACTGAAGCTTTCTTT. Translation gives CASSYRTGGYTEAFF.

In this sample, this clone turned up once. The chain links TRBV7-2 to TRBJ2-7; 9 positions match TRBD2. V was clipped by 5 bases and J by 1 base; unmatched bases: 6. The CDR3 has 15 residues. Germline V gene lookup returns CDR1 SGHTA and CDR2 FQGNSA. The CDR3 loop is CASSAGLATSYEQYF. The CDR3 DNA follows: TGTGCCAGCAGCGCAGGACTAGCGACGTCCTACGAGCAGTACTTC. Using reference TRBV7-2 and TRBJ2-7 for the parts outside the CDR3, the full variable domain is GAGVSQSPSNKVTEKGKDVELRCDPISGHTALYWYRQSLGQGLEFLIYFQGNSAPDKSGLPSDRFSAERTGGSVSTLTIQRTQQEDSAVYLCASSAGLATSYEQYFGPGTRLTVT.

The CDR3 reads CASSLVSGELFF. The CDR3 DNA sequence: TGTGCCAGCAGCTTAGTTTCCGGGGAGCTGTTTTTT. The chain employs TRBV7-9 and TRBJ2-2; no reliable D call. The CDR3 totals 12 residues. V lost 1 base, J lost 6 bases, and 3 bases lay in between. CDR1 and CDR2 from the germline V gene are SEHNR and FQNEAQ (reference sequence).

This clone has a single count. The chain carries TRBV6-4 and TRBJ2-1; 11 bases align to TRBD2. Germline CDR1 MRHNA, CDR2 SNTAGT. V shed 0 bases and J 6 bases; nucleotides not matched to a gene: 1. The CDR3 extends over 15 amino acids. CDR3 DNA: TGTGCCAGCAGTGACTCAACTAGCGGGAGCAATGAGCAGTTCTTC. It translates to CASSDSTSGSNEQFF.

V is TRBV7-8 and J is TRBJ1-2; D is possibly TRBD1 (5 bases). The CDR3 is 13 residues long. V lost 6 bases and J 2 bases, leaving 10 bases between the germline ends. Germline values: CDR1 SGHVS, CDR2 FQNEAQ. This chain's CDR3 is CASRGRDNYGYTF. The CDR3 nucleotides are TGTGCCAGCAGGGGCAGGGACAACTATGGCTACACCTTC.

This clone was detected only once. The chain recombines TRBV7-9 with TRBJ2-7; 14 bases line up with TRBD2. Germline CDR1 and CDR2: SEHNR and FQNEAQ (reference sequence). V lost 4 bases, J lost 7 bases, and 6 bases stayed unmatched. The CDR3 has 15 amino acids. For the CDR3, the DNA is TGTGCCAGCAGCTCCGGGACTAGCGGGAGAGAGGAGCAGTACTTC. Protein sequence: CASSSGTSGREEQYF. The complete variable domain, with remaining parts taken from reference TRBV7-9 and TRBJ2-7, reads DTGVSQNPRHKITKRGQNVTFRCDPISEHNRLYWYRQTLGQGPEFLTYFQNEAQLEKSRLLSDRFSAERPKGSFSTLEIQRTEQGDSAMYLCASSSGTSGREEQYFGPGTRLTVT.

The chain recombines TRBV5-1 with TRBJ1-1; D remains ambiguous. The ends were cut back, 4 bases at V and 6 bases at J, with 19 bases in the middle. From germline, CDR1 is SGHRS and CDR2 YFSETQ. This CDR3 contains 15 residues. The CDR3 loop reads CASSPRMGFASEAFF. CDR3 DNA sequence: TGCGCCAGCAGCCCCAGAATGGGGTTTGCCTCTGAAGCTTTCTTT.

The CDR3 is CASSPVGNTEAFF. CDR3 bases: TGTGCCAGCAGCCCGGTGGGAAACACTGAAGCTTTCTTT. This rearrangement joins TRBV12-3 or TRBV12-4 to TRBJ1-1; D gene unclear. CDR3 length equals 13 residues. Trimming took 6 bases from V and 2 from J, leaving 10 bases between them.

The rearrangement uses TRBV5-6 and TRBJ1-2, with a possible D match to TRBD1 (6 bases). The CDR3 is made up of 15 amino acids. V was pared by 3 bases and J by 4 bases, with 16 bases between. Per germline, CDR1 SGHDT and CDR2 YYEEEE. For the CDR3, the DNA is TGTGCCAGCAGCTGGGAGGGAGGGGGAACCTATGGCTACACCTTC. This sequence encodes CASSWEGGGTYGYTF.